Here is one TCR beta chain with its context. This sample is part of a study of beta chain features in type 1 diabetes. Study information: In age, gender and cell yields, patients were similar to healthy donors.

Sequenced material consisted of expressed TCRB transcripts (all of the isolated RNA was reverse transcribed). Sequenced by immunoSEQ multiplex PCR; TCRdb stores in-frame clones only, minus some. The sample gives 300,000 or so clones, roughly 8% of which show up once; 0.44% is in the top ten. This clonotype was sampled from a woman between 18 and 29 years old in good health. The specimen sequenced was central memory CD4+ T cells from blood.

In DNA form, the CDR3 reads TGTGCCAGCAGCCAATGGCCCGCGCGGGATACGCAGTATTTT. Translation gives CASSQWPARDTQYF. This sequence joins TRBV4-2 and TRBJ2-3; D remains unclear. The CDR3 has 14 amino acids. V gave up 2 bases and J gave up 6 bases, with 12 bases separating them. Per germline, CDR1 LGHNA and CDR2 YNFKEQ.